Presented here are 2 T cell receptor beta chains from one specimen sequenced in a study of T-cell reconstitution after alpha-beta-depleted transplantation in children. Unique molecular identifiers were incorporated when the TCRbeta library was constructed. Via MiXCR, TCRdb re-called the PCR reads, giving one row per CDR3 protein. The sample contains about a million distinct CDR3 sequences, roughly 29% of which appear only once. The sequences come from PBMCs, mostly from graft donor cells, collected 360 days after TCRalphabeta/CD19-depleted stem cell transplant. These receptor sequences come from a boy less than two years old who had a stem cell transplant for SCID, so the T cells may come from the graft donor.

This clonotype was detected a few times. The chain uses TRBV7-9 and TRBJ2-1; 10 bases are shared with TRBD2. Germline V gene data show CDR1 as SEHNR and CDR2 as FQNEAQ (reference sequence). The V and J ends lost 4 bases and 6 bases, in that order; junction bases with no gene match: 6. CDR3 size: 15 residues. The CDR3 spells CASSSAGGPGNEQFF. The CDR3 region has the DNA TGTGCCAGCAGCTCAGCGGGGGGGCCAGGCAATGAGCAGTTCTTC. Looking up the rest from reference TRBV7-9 and TRBJ2-1 gives the full variable domain: DTGVSQNPRHKITKRGQNVTFRCDPISEHNRLYWYRQTLGQGPEFLTYFQNEAQLEKSRLLSDRFSAERPKGSFSTLEIQRTEQGDSAMYLCASSSAGGPGNEQFFGPGTRLTVL.

This clonotype was recorded a few times. This chain joins TRBV29-1 and TRBJ1-2; no clear D. CDR3 length equals 9 residues. Germline V gene data show CDR1 as SQVTM and CDR2 as ANQGSEA. V was shortened by 2 bases and J by 6 bases, with 1 base between the two germline ends. The CDR3 bases are TGCAGCGTTGAACATGGCTACACCTTC. Residues: CSVEHGYTF.